The clone carrying this T cell receptor beta chain was recorded at least ten times. The target antigen is unknown. One end of the junction does not line up with germline, which may come from a read error. The data are from a study of CD8 T cells in ankylosing spondylitis. Findings and caveats of the study: Both synovial fluid and blood in reactive arthritis had previously been reported to carry some motif variants. Blood from ankylosing spondylitis patients appeared to carry a characteristic roughly eight-variant TCR beta motif. From matched ankylosing spondylitis synovial fluid, disease-linked clones were reportedly recovered at significantly enriched levels.

The CDR3 contains 12 residues. Libraries for TCR beta were made by quantitative 5'-RACE with molecular barcodes. From the 5' RACE reads, TCRdb called clonotypes with MiXCR, one entry per CDR3 protein. Among about 480,000 distinct CDR3 sequences, roughly 15% were seen once, and the ten largest hold just over 1%. The sequence came from a male donor with ankylosing spondylitis. The sequencing sample was made of blood, either unsorted or a sorted T cell fraction (not recorded which). V gene TRBV12-3 or TRBV12-4 combines with J gene TRBJ2-7, with D uncertain. The CDR3 spells CASSLAPGPKDF. CDR3 nucleotides: TGTGCCAGCAGTTTAGCGCCCGGGCCCAAAGACTTC.